These 10 T cell receptor beta chains share one sample of origin, sequenced in a study of CD8+CD57+ T cells in acquired aplastic anemia. Individuals selected for sequencing had exhibited CD8+CD57+ cell expansion on flow cytometry. Using genomic DNA as the template, TCR beta VDJ and CDR3 profiling was carried out. TCRdb re-called the reads with MiXCR, one entry per CDR3 protein. The table includes approximately 260,000 distinct CDR3 sequences, 82% detected once. Material: sorted CD4+, CD8+, or CD8+CD57+ T cells (not recorded which) from PBMCs. All receptors derive from a human donor with aplastic anemia.

In this sample, this clonotype turned up once. Without the conserved terminal phenylalanine or tryptophan, this CDR3 likely stems from a read error. The DNA is left out, because the CDR3 cannot be placed on it with certainty; the CDR3 is given as TCRdb lists it. The J gene is TRBJ2-1, the V gene TRBV7-9. CDR1 is SEHNR and CDR2 is FQNEAQ in the germline V gene (reference sequence). The CDR3 spans 13 residues, counting both ends. CDR3 residues: CASSDERIHGRVL.

Comment on this clonotype: One junction end disagrees with the germline gene, perhaps due to a read error. The CDR3 here is CASSLGSGYGTKYF. In nucleotides, the CDR3 is TGTGCCAGCAGCTTAGGGTCAGGCTACGGGACCAAGTACTTC. This chain joins TRBV7-9 and TRBJ2-5; D possibly matches TRBD1 or TRBD2 (5 bases each). The CDR3 sequence is 14 residues long. CDR1 is SEHNR, CDR2 FQNEAQ, per germline (reference sequence).

The sample holds one count of this clonotype. V and J are TRBV7-9 and TRBJ1-2, with a weak D call TRBD1 (6 bases). This CDR3 is 16 amino acids long. V lost 2 bases to trimming and J lost 10 bases, with 23 bases between them. CDR1 and CDR2 from the germline V gene are SEHNR and FQNEAQ (reference sequence). The CDR3 DNA reads TGTGCCAGCAGCTTACGGGGGGGCGCCGACTATGACTACTACACCTTC. It encodes CASSLRGGADYDYYTF.

The genes are TRBV7-8 and TRBJ2-1, with TRBD2 matching 11 bases. J was trimmed by 4 bases and V by 5 bases; bases with no gene match: 7. In germline, CDR1 is SGHVS, CDR2 FQNEAQ. CDR3 length: 16 amino acids. CDR3 sequence reads: CASSTGASGGYNEQFF. The CDR3 DNA is TGTGCCAGCAGCACCGGGGCTAGCGGGGGGTACAATGAGCAGTTCTTC. The full variable domain, its missing parts supplied by reference TRBV7-8 and TRBJ2-1, is GAGVSQSPRYKVAKRGQDVALRCDPISGHVSLFWYQQALGQGPEFLTYFQNEAQLDKSGLPSDRFFAERPEGSVSTLKIQRTQQEDSAVYLCASSTGASGGYNEQFFGPGTRLTVL.

As for this clonotype: The DNA is left out, because the CDR3 cannot be placed on it with certainty; the CDR3 is given as TCRdb lists it. The chain employs TRBV7-8 and TRBJ1-1; the D call in the table, TRBD1, was not verified against the DNA. In germline, CDR1 is SGHVS, CDR2 FQNEAQ. The CDR3 totals 17 residues, both ends included. The CDR3 sequence is CASSMASSGELFFEAFF.

The chain combines TRBV9 with TRBJ2-3, with 8 bases matching TRBD2. Per germline, CDR1 SGDLS and CDR2 YYNGEE. The J segment lost 8 bases and the V segment lost 3 bases, leaving 8 bases of the junction unmatched. The CDR3 is made up of 14 amino acids. CDR3 region: CASSEAGARVTQYF. CDR3 nucleotide sequence: TGTGCCAGCAGCGAAGCGGGGGCACGCGTTACGCAGTATTTT.

The J gene is TRBJ2-7, the V gene TRBV11-3; D gene ambiguous. The CDR3 extends over 16 amino acids. Germline V lookup: CDR1 SGHNT, CDR2 YENEEA. V was cut by 2 bases and J by 6 bases, with 20 bases left in between. In DNA form, the CDR3 reads TGTGCCAGCAGCTTACATCTAACAGCGAACCTGGCCGAGCAGTACGTC. Translation: CASSLHLTANLAEQYV.

The chain carries TRBV19 and TRBJ1-1; 8 bases match TRBD1. Germline V gives CDR1 LNHDA, CDR2 SQIVND (reference sequence). The CDR3 has 16 residues. J lost 1 base, V lost 6 bases, and 10 bases had no gene match. Here the CDR3 reads CASSGGQGQWNTEAFF. The CDR3 nucleotides are TGTGCCAGTAGCGGCGGACAGGGACAATGGAACACTGAAGCTTTCTTT.

V and J are TRBV19 and TRBJ2-5; tentatively, D is TRBD2 (6 bases). Germline V CDR1 and CDR2: LNHDA, SQIVND (reference sequence). Trimming cost V 9 bases and J 5 bases, with 16 bases left between them. The CDR3 runs to 13 residues. CDR3 in amino acids: CASSLARQETQYF. DNA for the CDR3: TGTGCCAGCAGTCTAGCGCGACAGGAGACCCAGTACTTC.

This clonotype was seen only a few times. This could be a read error, since a much larger clone is one nucleotide away. The chain carries TRBV7-9 and TRBJ1-2; TRBD1 might be the D (5 bases). CDR3 length equals 16 residues. V lost 3 bases and J lost 11, with 25 bases in between. CDR1 SEHNR and CDR2 FQNEAQ come from the germline V gene (reference sequence). In nucleotides, the CDR3 is TGTGCCAGCAGCTTTCAAAGAAGCGGGGGGAGCTATGAGTACACCTTC. This sequence encodes CASSFQRSGGSYEYTF.